This T cell receptor (beta chain) appears in the sequencing data of a study of Ad26.COV2.S vaccination and SARS-CoV-2 variants. At the level of the study: Once, or twice with 56 days between doses, Ad26.COV2.S was given intramuscularly.

Germline V gene lookup returns CDR1 LGHNT and CDR2 FRNRAP. The length of the CDR3 is 14 residues. The junction had 2 bases not matched to a gene; V was cut back by 1 base and J by 2 bases. In the case of this clone: As yet, its antigen is unknown.

Assay: immunoSEQ multiplex PCR; the TCRdb copy retains only in-frame clones and omits some. Seen here are fewer than 500,000 clones, roughly 87% observed once, and the top ten hold about 2.5%. Documented treatment: roughly 18 received Ad26.COV2.S at low or high dose, single or two shots; roughly five received placebo; per-sample allocation not given. Specimens were obtained on day 63 following the first vaccine or placebo injection. Vaccine was an Ad26 vector expressing Wuhan-strain SARS-CoV-2 spike. Overall study results and limits: The TCR-based breadth and depth measures might underestimate overall T cell responses. Spike-specific TCR breadth was greater in vaccine than placebo recipients.

The sample here was peripheral blood, taken in a trial of Ad26.COV2.S vaccine versus placebo. The chain joins TRBV12-5 to TRBJ2-7, with TRBD1 matching over 7 bases. The clonotype was recovered from a person aged 18-65 years who received the Ad26.COV2.S COVID-19 vaccine or a placebo. CDR3 DNA sequence: TGTGCTAGTGGTTTGGGCCAGGGGGCCTACGAGCAGTACGTC. It specifies CASGLGQGAYEQYV.